The entry below describes one T cell receptor beta chain. This entry belongs to a study of blood T cell repertoires in COVID-19. The wider study: The United States, Italy and Spain supplied acute and convalescent COVID-19 samples.

The germline V gene has CDR1 MNHNS and CDR2 SASEGT. CDR3 length: 15 residues. Trimming took 1 base from V and 3 from J, leaving 10 bases between them. TCRdb's table, derived via immunoSEQ multiplex PCR, lists solely in-frame clones and lacks some. Here the sample spans about 200,000 clones, roughly 94% being singletons. This TCR was recovered from a man aged 25 to 40 with COVID-19, enrolled during active disease. Sequencing input: peripheral blood. V is TRBV6-1 and J is TRBJ1-5; D is undetermined. The CDR3, as DNA: TGTGCCAGCAGTGAAGTAGCCCTATACAATCAGCCCCAGCATTTT. Amino acid sequence: CASSEVALYNQPQHF.